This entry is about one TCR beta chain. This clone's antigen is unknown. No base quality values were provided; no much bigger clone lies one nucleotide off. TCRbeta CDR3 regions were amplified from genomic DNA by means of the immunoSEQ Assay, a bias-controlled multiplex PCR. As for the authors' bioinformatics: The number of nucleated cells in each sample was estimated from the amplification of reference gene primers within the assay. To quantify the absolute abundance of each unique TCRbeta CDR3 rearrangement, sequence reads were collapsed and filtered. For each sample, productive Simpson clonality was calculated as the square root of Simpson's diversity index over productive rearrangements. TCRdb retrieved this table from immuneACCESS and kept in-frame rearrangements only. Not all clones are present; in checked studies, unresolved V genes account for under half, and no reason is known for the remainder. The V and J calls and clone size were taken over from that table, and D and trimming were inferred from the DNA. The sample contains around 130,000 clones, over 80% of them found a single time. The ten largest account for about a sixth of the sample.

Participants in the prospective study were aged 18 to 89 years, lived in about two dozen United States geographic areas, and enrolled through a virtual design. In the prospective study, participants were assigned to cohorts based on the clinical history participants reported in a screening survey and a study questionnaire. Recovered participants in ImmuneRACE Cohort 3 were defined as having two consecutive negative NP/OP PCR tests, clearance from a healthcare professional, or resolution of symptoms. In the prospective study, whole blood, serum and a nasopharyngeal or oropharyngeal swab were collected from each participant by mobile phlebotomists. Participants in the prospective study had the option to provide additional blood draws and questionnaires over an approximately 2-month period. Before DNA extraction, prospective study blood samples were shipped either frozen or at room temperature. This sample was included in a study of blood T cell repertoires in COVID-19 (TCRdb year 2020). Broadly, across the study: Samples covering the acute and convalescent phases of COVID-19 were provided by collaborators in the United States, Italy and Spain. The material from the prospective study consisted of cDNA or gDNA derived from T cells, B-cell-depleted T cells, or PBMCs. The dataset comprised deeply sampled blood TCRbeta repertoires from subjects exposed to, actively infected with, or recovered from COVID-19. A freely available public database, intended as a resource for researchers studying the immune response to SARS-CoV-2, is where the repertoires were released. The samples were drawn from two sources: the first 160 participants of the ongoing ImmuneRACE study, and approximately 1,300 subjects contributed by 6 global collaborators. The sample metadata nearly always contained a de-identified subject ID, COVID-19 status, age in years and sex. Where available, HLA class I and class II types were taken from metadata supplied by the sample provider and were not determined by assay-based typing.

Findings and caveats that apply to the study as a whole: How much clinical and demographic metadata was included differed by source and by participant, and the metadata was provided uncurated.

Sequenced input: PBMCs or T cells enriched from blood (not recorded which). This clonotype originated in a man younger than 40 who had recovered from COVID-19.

The DNA is as follows: TGTGCCAGCACCCCCCAGACAGGGATATGGACTGAAGCTTTCTTT. This sequence encodes CASTPQTGIWTEAFF. This chain is built from TRBV19 and TRBJ1-1, and 7 junction bases match TRBD1. The CDR3, cysteine through phenylalanine, is 15 amino acids long. The entry retains the CDR3 DNA only, 45 bases that are in frame from base 1. Relative to germline, V is missing 9 bases and J is missing 5 bases, with 15 bases of the junction outside any gene match. Via the germline V gene (reference sequence), CDR1 is LNHDA and CDR2 SQIVND.